This TCR beta chain stems from a study of cytomegalovirus exposure and HLA in healthy donors. General study results and limits: About 90% or about 30% of the time was how often most TCR beta V segments were productive, according to an earlier analysis. Researchers left out some V segments, among them TRBV6-2 and TRBV6-3, as indistinguishable. Most CMV-associated TCR beta chains were later found to appear HLA-restricted. Reports state that TCR beta sequences accurately predicted most subjects' HLA-A and HLA-B alleles.

As to this clone: Its antigen is currently unknown.

J gave up 2 bases and V 0 bases, and 4 bases lay outside the gene matches. The CDR3 loop spans 16 amino acids. CDR1 is SGDLS, CDR2 YYNGEE, per germline. PCR involved 60 Vbeta and 13 Jbeta primers. Profiling relied on immunoSEQ multiplex PCR, and the TCRdb table lists in-frame clones only, not all of them. The table has 100,000 to 150,000 clones, about 73% seen once. The sequenced material came from PBMCs. The chain joins TRBV9 to TRBJ2-1, with 8 nucleotides matching TRBD2. The TCR comes from a woman between 45 and 60 years old in good health and CMV-seropositive. DNA for the CDR3: TGTGCCAGCAGCGTAGGGACTAGCTACCCCTACAATGAGCAGTTCTTC. Amino acids: CASSVGTSYPYNEQFF. The variable domain in full, completed from reference TRBV9 and TRBJ2-1, reads DSGVTQTPKHLITATGQRVTLRCSPRSGDLSVYWYQQSLDQGLQFLIQYYNGEERAKGNILERFSAQQFPDLHSELNLSSLELGDSALYFCASSVGTSYPYNEQFFGPGTRLTVL.